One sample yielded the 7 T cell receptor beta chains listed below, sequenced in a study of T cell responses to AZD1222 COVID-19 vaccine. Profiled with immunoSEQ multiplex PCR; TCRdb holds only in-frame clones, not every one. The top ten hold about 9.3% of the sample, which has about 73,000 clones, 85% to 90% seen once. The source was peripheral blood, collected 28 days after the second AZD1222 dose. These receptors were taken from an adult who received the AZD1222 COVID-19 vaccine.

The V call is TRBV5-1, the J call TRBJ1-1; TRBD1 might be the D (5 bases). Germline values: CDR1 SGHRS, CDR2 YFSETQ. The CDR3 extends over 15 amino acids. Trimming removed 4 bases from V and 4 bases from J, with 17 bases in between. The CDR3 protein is CASSPGPLLSTEAFF. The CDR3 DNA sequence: TGCGCCAGCAGCCCGGGGCCCTTACTTAGCACTGAAGCTTTCTTT.

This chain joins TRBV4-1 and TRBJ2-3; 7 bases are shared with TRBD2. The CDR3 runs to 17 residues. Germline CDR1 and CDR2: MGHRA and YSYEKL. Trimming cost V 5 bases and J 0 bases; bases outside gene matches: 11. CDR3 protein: CASSGGGGETSTDTQYF. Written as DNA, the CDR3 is TGCGCCAGCAGCGGTGGTGGGGGGGAGACTAGCACAGATACGCAGTATTTT.

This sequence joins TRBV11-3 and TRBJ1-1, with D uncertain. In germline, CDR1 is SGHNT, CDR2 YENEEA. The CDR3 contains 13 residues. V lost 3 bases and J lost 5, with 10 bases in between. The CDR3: CASSLEERTEAFF. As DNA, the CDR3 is TGTGCCAGCAGCTTGGAGGAGCGAACTGAAGCTTTCTTT.

CDR3 residues: CASLRTGWDQPQHF. In DNA form, the CDR3 reads TGTGCCAGCCTCCGAACAGGGTGGGACCAGCCCCAGCATTTT. This chain connects TRBV19 to TRBJ1-5, with D perhaps matching TRBD1 (6 bases). The CDR3 covers 14 residues. Trimming took 9 bases from V and 7 from J, leaving 19 bases between them. Germline CDR1 and CDR2: LNHDA and SQIVND (reference sequence).

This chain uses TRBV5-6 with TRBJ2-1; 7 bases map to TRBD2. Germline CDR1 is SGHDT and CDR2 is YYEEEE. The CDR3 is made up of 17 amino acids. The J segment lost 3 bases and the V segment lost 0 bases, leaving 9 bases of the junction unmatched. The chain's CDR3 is CASSLVGQRGNYNEQFF. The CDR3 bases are TGTGCCAGCAGCTTGGTAGGCCAGCGGGGCAACTACAATGAGCAGTTCTTC.

CDR3 sequence: CASLWNTEAFF. The CDR3 DNA is TGTGCCAGCTTGTGGAACACTGAAGCTTTCTTT. The gene calls are TRBV7-2 and TRBJ1-1; D is undetermined. The CDR3 loop spans 11 amino acids. V shed 8 bases and J shed 1 base, with 5 bases lying between them. Germline-derived CDR1 and CDR2 are SGHTA and FQGNSA.

CDR3: CASSWRGDGDSPLHF. In DNA form, the CDR3 reads TGCGCCAGCAGCTGGAGGGGGGACGGAGATTCACCCCTCCACTTT. The V gene is TRBV5-1, the J gene TRBJ1-6; possibly TRBD1 for D (6 bases). V shed 3 bases and J shed 8 bases, with 15 bases lying between them. The CDR3 has 15 amino acids. CDR1 SGHRS and CDR2 YFSETQ come from the germline V gene.